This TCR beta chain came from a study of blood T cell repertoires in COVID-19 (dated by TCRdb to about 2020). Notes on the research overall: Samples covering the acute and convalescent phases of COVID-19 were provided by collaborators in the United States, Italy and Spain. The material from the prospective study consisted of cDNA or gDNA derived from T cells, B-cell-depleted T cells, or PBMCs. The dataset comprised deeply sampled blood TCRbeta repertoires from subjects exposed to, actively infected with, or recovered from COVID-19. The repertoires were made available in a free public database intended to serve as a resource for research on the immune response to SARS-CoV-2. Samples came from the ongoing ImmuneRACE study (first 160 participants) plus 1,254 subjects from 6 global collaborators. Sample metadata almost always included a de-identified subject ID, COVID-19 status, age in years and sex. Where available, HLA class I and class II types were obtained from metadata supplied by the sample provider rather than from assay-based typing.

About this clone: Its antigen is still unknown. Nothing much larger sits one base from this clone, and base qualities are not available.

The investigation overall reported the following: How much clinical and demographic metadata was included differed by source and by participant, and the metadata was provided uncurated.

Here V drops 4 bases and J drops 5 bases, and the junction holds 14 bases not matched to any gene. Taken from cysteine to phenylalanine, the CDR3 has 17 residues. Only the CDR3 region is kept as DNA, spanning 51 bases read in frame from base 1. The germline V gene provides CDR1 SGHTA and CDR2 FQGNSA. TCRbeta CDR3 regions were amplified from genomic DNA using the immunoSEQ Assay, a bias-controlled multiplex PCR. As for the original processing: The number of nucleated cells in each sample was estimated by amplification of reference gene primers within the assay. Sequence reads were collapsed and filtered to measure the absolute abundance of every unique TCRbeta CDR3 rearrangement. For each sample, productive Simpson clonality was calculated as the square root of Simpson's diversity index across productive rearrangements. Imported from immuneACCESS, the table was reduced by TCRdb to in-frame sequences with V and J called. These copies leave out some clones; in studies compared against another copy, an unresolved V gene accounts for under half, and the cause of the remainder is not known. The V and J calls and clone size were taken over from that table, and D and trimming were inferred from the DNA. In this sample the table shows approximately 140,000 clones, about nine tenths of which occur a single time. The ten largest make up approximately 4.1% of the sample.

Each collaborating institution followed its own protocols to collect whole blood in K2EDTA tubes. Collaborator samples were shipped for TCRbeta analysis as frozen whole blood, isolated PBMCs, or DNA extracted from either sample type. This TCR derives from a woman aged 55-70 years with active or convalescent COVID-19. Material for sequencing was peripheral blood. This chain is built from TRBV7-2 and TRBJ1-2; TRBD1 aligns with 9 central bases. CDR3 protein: CASSSVFWGQGGYGYTF. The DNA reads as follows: TGTGCCAGCAGCTCAGTGTTCTGGGGACAGGGAGGTTATGGCTACACCTTC.